Below are 17 T cell receptor beta chains sequenced from a single sample in a study of T cell repertoires in cytomegalovirus infection. These receptors have no known antigen. TCRdb reprocessed the reads via MiXCR and lists one record per CDR3 protein. The sample holds under 450,000 distinct CDR3 sequences, approximately 30% seen once. The sample here was cultured PBMCs, taken from culture after CMV antigen stimulation. The receptors here all came from a human donor in good health (CMV status not recorded). Some clones in this sample may be carry-over from other donors' samples.

This rearrangement joins TRBV2 to TRBJ2-1; D not resolved. The germline V gene has CDR1 SNHLY and CDR2 FYNNEI. This CDR3 is 13 amino acids long. V was clipped by 6 bases and J by 5 bases, with 11 bases between them. The CDR3 region is CASSAIEDNEQFF. The DNA for the CDR3 is TGTGCCAGCAGCGCAATAGAAGACAATGAGCAGTTCTTC.

V and J are TRBV7-9 and TRBJ2-5; unclear D gene. Germline CDR1 is SEHNR and CDR2 is FQNEAQ (reference sequence). Trimming took 5 bases from V and 5 from J, leaving 18 bases between them. The CDR3 runs to 15 residues. CDR3 nucleotides: TGTGCCAGCAGCCCGGCAAAGGTTGGGTTGGAGACCCAGTACTTC. Its protein is CASSPAKVGLETQYF.

V gene TRBV2 combines with J gene TRBJ1-1, with D unclear. Germline V gene sequence: CDR1 SNHLY, CDR2 FYNNEI. The V gene lost 5 bases and the J gene lost 3 bases, with 10 bases spanning the gap. The CDR3 has 13 residues. For the CDR3, the DNA is TGTGCCAGCAGTTACCGATCGGACACTGAAGCTTTCTTT. Its translation is CASSYRSDTEAFF.

The chain joins TRBV7-9 to TRBJ1-2; no clear D. Germline V lookup: CDR1 SEHNR, CDR2 FQNEAQ (reference sequence). V lost 5 bases, J lost 8 bases, and 15 bases lay in between. This CDR3 region has 13 residues. The CDR3 region has the DNA TGTGCCAGCAGCGGCCAGGTGGACGGCGGCTACACCTTC. Protein product: CASSGQVDGGYTF.

The chain is built from TRBV13 and TRBJ1-6; D might be TRBD1 (5 bases). The germline CDR1 and CDR2 sequences are PRHDT and FYEKMQ (reference sequence). The CDR3 runs 20 residues. Trimming took 0 bases from V and 0 from J, leaving 18 bases between them. The chain's CDR3 is CASSLGVRGLRSSYNSPLHF. In nucleotides, the CDR3 is TGTGCCAGCAGCTTAGGGGTTCGGGGCCTTCGGAGCTCCTATAATTCACCCCTCCACTTT. The whole variable domain, remainder taken from reference TRBV13 and TRBJ1-6, is AAGVIQSPRHLIKEKRETATLKCYPIPRHDTVYWYQQGPGQDPQFLISFYEKMQSDKGSIPDRFSAQQFSDYHSELNMSSLELGDSALYFCASSLGVRGLRSSYNSPLHFGNGTRLTVT.

This clonotype was seen more than once but under ten times. The rearrangement links TRBV5-4 to TRBJ2-7; 7 nucleotides line up with TRBD2. V lost 3 bases, J lost 5 bases, and 5 bases stayed unmatched. Germline V gene sequence: CDR1 SGHNT, CDR2 YYREEE (reference sequence). The CDR3 length is 13 residues. CDR3 bases: TGTGCCAGCAGCTGGGGGACTATAAACGAGCAGTACTTC. It yields the protein CASSWGTINEQYF.

The chain joins TRBV7-8 to TRBJ2-4; the D gene could be TRBD1 or TRBD2 (7 bases each). This CDR3 contains 17 residues. CDR1 is SGHVS and CDR2 is FQNEAQ in the germline V gene. V lost 1 base, J lost 6 bases, and 19 bases lay in between. The CDR3 reads CASSLGGGGPGGNIQYF. The CDR3 DNA follows: TGTGCCAGCAGCTTAGGGGGAGGGGGCCCAGGAGGAAACATTCAGTACTTC.

In its sample, this clonotype was seen a few times. The V and J genes are TRBV24-1 and TRBJ2-1; tentatively, D is TRBD2 (6 bases). There are 15 residues in the CDR3. Germline V CDR1 and CDR2: KGHDR, SFDVKD. Trimming cost V 1 base and J 6 bases, with 12 bases left between them. The CDR3 DNA reads as TGTGCCACCAGTGATTTTGGGGGGAACGGCAATGAGCAGTTCTTC. This translates into CATSDFGGNGNEQFF.

For this clonotype: At one end, the junction sequence differs from germline, possibly due to a read error. The genes are TRBV28 and TRBJ2-3; D tentatively reads TRBD1 or TRBD2 (5 bases each). This CDR3 spans 11 amino acids. Looked up from germline, CDR1 is MDHEN and CDR2 is SYDVKM. CDR3 amino acids: CASSTGTSWDF. For the CDR3, the DNA is TGTGCCAGCAGTACCGGGACCTCCTGGGATTTT.

This clonotype was detected ten times or more. The chain recombines TRBV7-2 with TRBJ1-1; D not certain. This CDR3 comprises 13 residues. Germline V lookup: CDR1 SGHTA, CDR2 FQGNSA. Trimming pared 3 bases from V and 3 bases from J, leaving 8 bases between. CDR3 in amino acids: CASSFHMDTEAFF. The CDR3 coding sequence is TGTGCCAGCAGCTTTCATATGGACACTGAAGCTTTCTTT.

J is TRBJ2-1 and V is TRBV11-2, with 12 bases fitting TRBD2. CDR3 length equals 17 residues. Looked up from germline, CDR1 is SGHAT and CDR2 is FQNNGV. Trimming took 3 bases from V and 8 from J; bases not matched to a gene: 11. CDR3 in amino acids: CASSLRLAGGPMDEQFF. The CDR3 region has the DNA TGTGCCAGCAGCTTGCGGCTAGCGGGAGGGCCTATGGATGAGCAGTTCTTC.

The genes are TRBV19 and TRBJ2-7; D might be TRBD1 (6 bases). Germline V gives CDR1 LNHDA, CDR2 SQIVND (reference sequence). This CDR3 is 14 amino acids long. The V and J ends lost 3 bases and 2 bases respectively, with 11 bases between them. CDR3 loop: CASSMAGAAYEQYF. As DNA, the CDR3 is TGTGCCAGTAGTATGGCAGGGGCGGCCTACGAGCAGTACTTC.

This clonotype turned up a few times. V and J are TRBV27 and TRBJ1-1; D unresolved. CDR3 length: 14 residues. Germline-derived CDR1 and CDR2 are MNHEY and SMNVEV (reference sequence). V lost 2 bases, J lost 1 base, and 8 bases lay in between. The CDR3 protein is CASSLGPPNTEAFF. CDR3 in DNA: TGTGCCAGCAGTTTAGGACCACCGAACACTGAAGCTTTCTTT.

This chain links TRBV28 with TRBJ2-7; D gene ambiguous. Germline CDR1 is MDHEN and CDR2 is SYDVKM. The CDR3 extends over 13 amino acids. V lost 4 bases to trimming and J lost 3 bases, with 10 bases between them. The CDR3 DNA reads as TGTGCCAGCAGTTCGTTTAAACTCTACGAGCAGTACGTC. This gives the protein CASSSFKLYEQYV.

This clonotype is a singleton in its sample. V usage is TRBV12-3 or TRBV12-4 and J usage is TRBJ2-1, with 7 bases matching TRBD1. This CDR3 is built from 15 residues. With V trimmed by 6 bases and J by 8 bases, 13 bases remained unmatched. CDR3 nucleotide sequence: TGTGCCAGCAGCCCAAACGACAGGGAACGGGATGAGCAGTTCTTC. It translates to CASSPNDRERDEQFF.

Only a few counts were recorded for this clonotype. This chain connects TRBV28 to TRBJ1-4; D call uncertain. The V and J ends lost 7 bases and 8 bases respectively, with 17 bases between them. The germline CDR1 and CDR2 sequences are MDHEN and SYDVKM. The CDR3 runs 14 residues. The CDR3 DNA sequence: TGTGCCAGCAATAGGCTCCTAAGGAGCGAAAAACTGTTTTTT. Translating it yields CASNRLLRSEKLFF.

V and J are TRBV10-3 and TRBJ2-1, with TRBD2 matching 13 bases. The CDR3 spans 14 residues. Trimming removed 8 bases from V and 7 bases from J; junction bases left unmatched: 5. The V gene's germline CDR1 is ENHRY and CDR2 SYGVKD. The CDR3 protein is CAIRRTSGRNEQFF. Here the CDR3 DNA reads TGTGCCATCCGGCGGACTAGCGGGAGAAATGAGCAGTTCTTC.